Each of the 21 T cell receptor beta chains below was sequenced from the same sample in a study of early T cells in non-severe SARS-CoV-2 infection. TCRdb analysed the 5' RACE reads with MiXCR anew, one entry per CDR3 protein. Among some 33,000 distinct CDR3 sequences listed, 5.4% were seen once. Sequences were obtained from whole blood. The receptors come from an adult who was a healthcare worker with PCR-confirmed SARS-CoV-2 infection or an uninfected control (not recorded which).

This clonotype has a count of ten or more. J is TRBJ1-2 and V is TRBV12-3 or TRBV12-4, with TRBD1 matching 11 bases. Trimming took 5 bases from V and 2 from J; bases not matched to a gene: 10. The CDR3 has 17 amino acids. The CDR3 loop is CASSTNPGTGGNYGYTF. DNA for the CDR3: TGTGCCAGCAGTACTAACCCCGGGACAGGGGGGAACTATGGCTACACCTTC.

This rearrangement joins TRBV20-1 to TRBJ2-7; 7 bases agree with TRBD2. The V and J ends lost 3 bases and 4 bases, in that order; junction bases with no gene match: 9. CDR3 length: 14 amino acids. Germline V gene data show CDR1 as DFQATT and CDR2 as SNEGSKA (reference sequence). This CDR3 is CSASVGGRGYEQYF. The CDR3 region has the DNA TGCAGTGCTAGCGTGGGCGGGAGAGGGTACGAGCAGTACTTC.

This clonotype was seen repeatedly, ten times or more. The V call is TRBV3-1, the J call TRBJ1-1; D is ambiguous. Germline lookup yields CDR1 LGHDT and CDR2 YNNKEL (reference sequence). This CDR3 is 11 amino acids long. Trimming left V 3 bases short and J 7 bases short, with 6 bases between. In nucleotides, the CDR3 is TGTGCCAGCAGCCAGGAGAATGAAGCTTTCTTT. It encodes CASSQENEAFF. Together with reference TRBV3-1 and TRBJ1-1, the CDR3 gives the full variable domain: DTAVSQTPKYLVTQMGNDKSIKCEQNLGHDTMYWYKQDSKKFLKIMFSYNNKELIINETVPNRFSPKSPDKAHLNLHINSLELGDSAVYFCASSQENEAFFGQGTRLTVV.

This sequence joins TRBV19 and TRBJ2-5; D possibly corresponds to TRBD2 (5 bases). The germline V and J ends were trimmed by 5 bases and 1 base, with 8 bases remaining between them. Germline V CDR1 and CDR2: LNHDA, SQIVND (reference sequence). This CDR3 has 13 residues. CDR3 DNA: TGTGCCAGTAGTCTCAGCGGCCAAGAGACCCAGTACTTC. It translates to CASSLSGQETQYF.

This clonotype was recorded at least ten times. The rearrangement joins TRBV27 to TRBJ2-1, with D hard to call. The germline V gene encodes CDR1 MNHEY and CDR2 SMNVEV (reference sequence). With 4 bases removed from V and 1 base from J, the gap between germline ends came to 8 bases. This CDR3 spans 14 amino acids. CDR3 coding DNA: TGTGCCAGCAGTTCCCCAGGTTCCTACAATGAGCAGTTCTTC. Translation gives CASSSPGSYNEQFF.

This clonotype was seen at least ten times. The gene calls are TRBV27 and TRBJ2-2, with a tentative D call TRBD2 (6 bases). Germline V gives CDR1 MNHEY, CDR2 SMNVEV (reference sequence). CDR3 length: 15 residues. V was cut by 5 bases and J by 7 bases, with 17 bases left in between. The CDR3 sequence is CASSPSGLGGGELFF. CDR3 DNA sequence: TGTGCCAGCAGTCCATCAGGCTTGGGGGGCGGGGAGCTGTTTTTT.

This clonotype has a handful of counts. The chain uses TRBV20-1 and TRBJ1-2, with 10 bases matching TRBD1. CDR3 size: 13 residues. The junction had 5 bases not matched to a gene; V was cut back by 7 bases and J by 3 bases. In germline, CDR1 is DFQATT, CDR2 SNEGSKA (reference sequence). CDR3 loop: CSVGTGVYYGYTF. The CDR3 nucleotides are TGCAGTGTTGGGACAGGGGTTTACTATGGCTACACCTTC.

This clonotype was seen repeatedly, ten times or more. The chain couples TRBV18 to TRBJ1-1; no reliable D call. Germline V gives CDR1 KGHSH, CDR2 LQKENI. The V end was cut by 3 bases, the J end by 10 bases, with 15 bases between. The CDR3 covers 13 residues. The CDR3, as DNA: TGTGCCAGCTCACCGGGTTCCGGGGAGTTAGCTTTCTTT. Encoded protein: CASSPGSGELAFF.

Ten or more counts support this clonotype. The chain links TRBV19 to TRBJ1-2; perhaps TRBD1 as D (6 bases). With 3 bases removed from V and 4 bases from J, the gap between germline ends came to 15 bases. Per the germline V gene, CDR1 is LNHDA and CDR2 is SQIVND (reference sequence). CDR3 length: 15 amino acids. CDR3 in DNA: TGTGCCAGTAGTATTTCGGGGGGCGCTGGCTATGGCTACACCTTC. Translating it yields CASSISGGAGYGYTF.

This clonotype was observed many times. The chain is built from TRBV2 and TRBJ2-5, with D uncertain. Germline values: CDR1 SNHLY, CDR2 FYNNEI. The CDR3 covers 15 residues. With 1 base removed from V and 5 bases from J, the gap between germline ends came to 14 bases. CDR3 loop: CASSEVEPPTETQYF. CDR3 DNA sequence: TGTGCCAGCAGTGAAGTTGAACCGCCGACTGAGACCCAGTACTTC.

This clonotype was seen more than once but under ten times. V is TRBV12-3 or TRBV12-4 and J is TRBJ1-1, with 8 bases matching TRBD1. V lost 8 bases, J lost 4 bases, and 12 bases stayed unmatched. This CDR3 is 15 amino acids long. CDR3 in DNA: TGTGCCAGCGCATCAGGGGGCGCGGGGACCACTGAAGCTTTCTTT. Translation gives CASASGGAGTTEAFF.

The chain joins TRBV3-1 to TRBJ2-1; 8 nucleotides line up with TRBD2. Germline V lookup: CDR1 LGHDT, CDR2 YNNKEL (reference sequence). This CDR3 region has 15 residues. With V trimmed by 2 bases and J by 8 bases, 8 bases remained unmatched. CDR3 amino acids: CASSQRGAGGDEQFF. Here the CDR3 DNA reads TGTGCCAGCAGCCAAAGGGGCGCGGGAGGCGATGAGCAGTTCTTC.

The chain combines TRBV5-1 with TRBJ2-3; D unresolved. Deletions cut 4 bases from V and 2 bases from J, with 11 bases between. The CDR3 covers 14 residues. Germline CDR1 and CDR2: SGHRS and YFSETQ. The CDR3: CASSPDSPTDTQYF. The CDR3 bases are TGCGCCAGCAGCCCCGATTCTCCCACAGATACGCAGTATTTT.

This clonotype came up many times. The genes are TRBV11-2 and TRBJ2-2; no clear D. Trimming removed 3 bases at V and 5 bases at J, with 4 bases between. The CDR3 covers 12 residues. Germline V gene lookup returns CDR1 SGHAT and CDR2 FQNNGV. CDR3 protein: CASSLLTGELFF. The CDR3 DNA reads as TGTGCCAGCAGCTTGTTAACCGGGGAGCTGTTTTTT.

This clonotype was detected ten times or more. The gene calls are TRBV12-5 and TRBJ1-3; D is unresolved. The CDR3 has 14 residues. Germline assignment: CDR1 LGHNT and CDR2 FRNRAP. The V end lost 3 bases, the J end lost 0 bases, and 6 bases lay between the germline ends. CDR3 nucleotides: TGTGCTAGTGGTTTAGAGAGCTCTGGAAACACCATATATTTT. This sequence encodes CASGLESSGNTIYF.

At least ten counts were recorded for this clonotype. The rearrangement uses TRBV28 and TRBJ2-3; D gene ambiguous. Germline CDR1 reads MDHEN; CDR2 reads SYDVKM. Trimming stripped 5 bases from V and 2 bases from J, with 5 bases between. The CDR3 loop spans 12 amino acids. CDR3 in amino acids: CASSRATDTQYF. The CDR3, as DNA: TGTGCCAGCAGTCGGGCCACAGATACGCAGTATTTT. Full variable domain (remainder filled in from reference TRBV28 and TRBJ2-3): DVKVTQSSRYLVKRTGEKVFLECVQDMDHENMFWYRQDPGLGLRLIYFSYDVKMKEKGDIPEGYSVSREKKERFSLILESASTNQTSMYLCASSRATDTQYFGPGTRLTVL.

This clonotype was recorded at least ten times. The CDR3 DNA follows: TGTGCCAGCAGCTTCCTGGGCACAGATACGCAGTATTTT. This gives the protein CASSFLGTDTQYF. This sequence joins TRBV11-2 and TRBJ2-3; D gene uncertain. Trimming removed 3 bases from V and 1 base from J, with 5 bases in between. The germline V gene has CDR1 SGHAT and CDR2 FQNNGV. The CDR3 contains 13 residues. The variable domain in full, with the rest retrieved from reference TRBV11-2 and TRBJ2-3, is EAGVAQSPRYKIIEKRQSVAFWCNPISGHATLYWYQQILGQGPKLLIQFQNNGVVDDSQLPKDRFSAERLKGVDSTLKIQPAKLEDSAVYLCASSFLGTDTQYFGPGTRLTVL.

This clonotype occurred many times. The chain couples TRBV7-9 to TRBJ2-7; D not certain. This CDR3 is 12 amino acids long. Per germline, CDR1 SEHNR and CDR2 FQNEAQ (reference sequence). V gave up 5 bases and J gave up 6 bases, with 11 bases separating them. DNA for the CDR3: TGTGCCAGCAGCCTTCAATTAGGCGAGCAGTACTTC. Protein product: CASSLQLGEQYF.

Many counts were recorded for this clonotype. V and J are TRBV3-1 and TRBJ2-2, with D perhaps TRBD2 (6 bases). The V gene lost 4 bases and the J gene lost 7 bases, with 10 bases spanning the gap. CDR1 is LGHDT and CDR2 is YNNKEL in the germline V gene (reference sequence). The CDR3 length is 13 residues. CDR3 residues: CASSRDLGGELFF. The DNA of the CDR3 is TGTGCCAGCAGCCGGGACTTAGGCGGGGAGCTGTTTTTT.

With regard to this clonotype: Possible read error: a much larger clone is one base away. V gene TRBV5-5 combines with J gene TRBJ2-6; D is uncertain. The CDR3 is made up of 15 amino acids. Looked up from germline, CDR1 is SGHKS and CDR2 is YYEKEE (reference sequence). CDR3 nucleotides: TGTGCCAGCAGCTTCTCCGGCTCTGTGGCCAACGTCCTGACTTTC. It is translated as CASSFSGSVANVLTF.

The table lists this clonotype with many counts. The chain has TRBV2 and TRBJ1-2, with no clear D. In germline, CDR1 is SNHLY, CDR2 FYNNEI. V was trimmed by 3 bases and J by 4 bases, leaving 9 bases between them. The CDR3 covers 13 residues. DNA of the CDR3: TGTGCCAGCAGTGAGGAAATTGCCTATGGCTACACCTTC. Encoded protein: CASSEEIAYGYTF.